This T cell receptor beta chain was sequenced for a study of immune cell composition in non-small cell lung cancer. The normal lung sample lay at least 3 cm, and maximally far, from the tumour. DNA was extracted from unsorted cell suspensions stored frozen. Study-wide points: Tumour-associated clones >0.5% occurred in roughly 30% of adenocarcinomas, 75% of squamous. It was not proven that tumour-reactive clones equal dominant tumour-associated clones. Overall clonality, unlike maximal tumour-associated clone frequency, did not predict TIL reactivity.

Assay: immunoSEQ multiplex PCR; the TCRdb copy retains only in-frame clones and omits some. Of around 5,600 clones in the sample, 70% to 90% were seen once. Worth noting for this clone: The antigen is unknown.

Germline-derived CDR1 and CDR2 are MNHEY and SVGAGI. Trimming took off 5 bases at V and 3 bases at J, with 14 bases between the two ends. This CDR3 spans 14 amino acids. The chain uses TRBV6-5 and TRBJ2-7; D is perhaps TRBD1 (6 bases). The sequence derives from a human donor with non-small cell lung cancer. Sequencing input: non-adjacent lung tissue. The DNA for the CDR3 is TGTGCCAGCAGTGCGATCACAGGGTTCTACGAGCAGTACTTC. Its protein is CASSAITGFYEQYF.